A single sample gave rise to the 15 T cell receptor beta chains below, sequenced in a study of CD8+CD57+ T cells in acquired aplastic anemia. For sequencing, patients were chosen who had shown expansion of CD8+CD57+ cells by flow cytometry. It was genomic DNA that served as the template for profiling TCR beta VDJ and CDR3. TCRdb independently ran MiXCR on the reads; one entry per CDR3 protein. In the table there are approximately 470,000 distinct CDR3 sequences, 25% to 40% of which are singletons. Sequencing was done on a sample of sorted CD4+, CD8+, or CD8+CD57+ T cells (not recorded which) from PBMCs. The source of these receptors is a human donor with aplastic anemia.

The gene calls are TRBV16 and TRBJ2-7, with D unclear. The CDR3 has 13 amino acids. Germline V gives CDR1 KGHSY, CDR2 FQNENV. Trimming shortened V by 3 bases and J by 0 bases, and 6 bases separated the two germline ends. The CDR3 spells CASSHLSSYEQYF. The CDR3 DNA is TGTGCCAGCAGCCATTTAAGCTCCTACGAGCAGTACTTC.

This clonotype was counted many times. The chain couples TRBV9 to TRBJ1-4; D is uncertain. This CDR3 comprises 16 residues. Germline values: CDR1 SGDLS, CDR2 YYNGEE. The germline V and J ends were trimmed by 2 bases and 3 bases, with 14 bases remaining between them. The CDR3 spells CASSVNAGEPNEKLFF. The CDR3 coding sequence is TGTGCCAGCAGCGTCAACGCCGGGGAGCCTAATGAAAAACTGTTTTTT.

In this sample, this clonotype turned up many times. The rearrangement uses TRBV19 and TRBJ1-1, with D unresolved. V was shortened by 3 bases and J by 9 bases, with 11 bases between the two germline ends. This CDR3 contains 12 residues. The V gene's germline CDR1 is LNHDA and CDR2 SQIVND (reference sequence). CDR3 sequence reads: CASSMISAQAFF. CDR3 DNA sequence: TGTGCCAGTAGTATGATATCGGCTCAAGCTTTCTTT.

This clonotype was found many times. The J gene is TRBJ2-5, the V gene TRBV2; 7 nucleotides match TRBD1. Germline V lookup: CDR1 SNHLY, CDR2 FYNNEI. With V trimmed by 4 bases and J by 10 bases, 12 bases remained unmatched. There are 14 residues in the CDR3. CDR3 sequence: CASSAQTGKGDQYF. CDR3 in DNA: TGTGCCAGCAGTGCCCAGACAGGGAAGGGTGACCAGTACTTC.

This clonotype was recorded at least ten times. This rearrangement joins TRBV14 to TRBJ2-7; the D gene is possibly TRBD1 (5 bases). Germline lookup yields CDR1 SGHDN and CDR2 FVKESK. The CDR3 runs 17 residues. Deletions cut 1 base from V and 2 bases from J, with 18 bases between. The CDR3 nucleotides read TGTGCCAGCAGCCAAGTTTCAGGGCAAGGACGCCCCTACGAGCAGTACTTC. Amino acid sequence: CASSQVSGQGRPYEQYF. The whole variable domain, filled in from reference TRBV14 and TRBJ2-7, reads EAGVTQFPSHSVIEKGQTVTLRCDPISGHDNLYWYRRVMGKEIKFLLHFVKESKQDESGMPNNRFLAERTGGTYSTLKVQPAELEDSGVYFCASSQVSGQGRPYEQYFGPGTRLTVT.

The chain employs TRBV25-1 and TRBJ1-2, with D perhaps matching TRBD1 (5 bases). This CDR3 comprises 13 residues. Germline loops: CDR1 MGHDK, CDR2 SYGVNS. Trimming took 2 bases from V and 3 from J, leaving 7 bases between them. The CDR3 nucleotides are TGTGCCAGCAGTGAAGGGGGAGACTATGGCTACACCTTC. Translation gives CASSEGGDYGYTF.

In the case of this clonotype: The junction differs from germline at one of its ends, possibly a read error. The CDR3 DNA reads TGCAGCGTTGAGCCGACAGGGTGGTCCTGCAATGAGCAGTTCTTC. Its translation: CSVEPTGWSCNEQFF. This sequence joins TRBV29-1 and TRBJ2-1; 7 bases align to TRBD1. The CDR3 loop spans 15 amino acids. The germline V gene encodes CDR1 SQVTM and CDR2 ANQGSEA.

This clonotype was seen a few times. V gene TRBV7-3 combines with J gene TRBJ1-3; the D gene is possibly TRBD1 (6 bases). The CDR3 covers 15 residues. The V gene's germline CDR1 is SGHTA and CDR2 FQGTGA. Trimming took off 6 bases at V and 3 bases at J, with 15 bases between the two ends. The CDR3 sequence: CASSHGDRIGNTIYF. Written as DNA, the CDR3 is TGTGCCAGCAGTCACGGTGACAGGATTGGAAACACCATATATTTT.

V and J are TRBV19 and TRBJ2-3; TRBD1 agrees at 9 bases. From germline, CDR1 is LNHDA and CDR2 SQIVND (reference sequence). The J segment lost 2 bases and the V segment lost 11 bases, leaving 11 bases of the junction unmatched. The CDR3 runs to 15 residues. The CDR3 loop reads CAWSRQGGPTDTQYF. In DNA, the CDR3 is TGTGCCTGGAGCCGACAGGGGGGCCCCACAGATACGCAGTATTTT.

This clonotype was seen many times. V gene TRBV10-3 combines with J gene TRBJ2-2; 9 positions agree with TRBD1. The CDR3 is 15 residues long. Germline CDR1 ENHRY, CDR2 SYGVKD. V shed 5 bases and J 2 bases; nucleotides not matched to a gene: 3. CDR3 sequence (DNA): TGTGCCATCAGTCGGGACAGGGCCAACACCGGGGAGCTGTTTTTT. Protein product: CAISRDRANTGELFF.

This clonotype was seen a few times. The J gene is TRBJ2-7, the V gene TRBV7-2; 9 bases line up with TRBD1. The CDR3 length is 16 residues. Per the germline V gene, CDR1 is SGHTA and CDR2 is FQGNSA. The J segment lost 4 bases and the V segment lost 4 bases, leaving 11 bases of the junction unmatched. CDR3 sequence reads: CASSSARDRDFYEQYF. CDR3 DNA: TGTGCCAGCAGCTCAGCCCGGGACAGGGATTTTTACGAGCAGTACTTC.

This clonotype was seen only a few times. This rearrangement joins TRBV29-1 to TRBJ2-5; 7 bases line up with TRBD1. The CDR3 runs to 13 residues. CDR1 SQVTM and CDR2 ANQGSEA come from the germline V gene. J gave up 1 base and V 7 bases, and 6 bases lay outside the gene matches. For the CDR3, the DNA is TGCAGCGCGGGGACAGCCCCCCAAGAGACCCAGTACTTC. It encodes CSAGTAPQETQYF.

The chain recombines TRBV10-3 with TRBJ1-1; D unresolved. The V end was cut by 6 bases, the J end by 2 bases, with 13 bases between. Germline lookup yields CDR1 ENHRY and CDR2 SYGVKD. The CDR3 is 14 amino acids. Here the CDR3 reads CAISEGRVNTEAFF. CDR3 coding DNA: TGTGCCATCAGCGAAGGTAGGGTTAACACTGAAGCTTTCTTT.

With regard to this clonotype: A much larger clone lies a single base off, so this may be a read error. The chain couples TRBV20-1 to TRBJ1-2, with a weak D call TRBD1 (5 bases). This CDR3 has 12 residues. Germline V CDR1 and CDR2: DFQATT, SNEGSKA (reference sequence). This chain's CDR3 is CRMKGDAYGYTF. Written as DNA, the CDR3 is TGCAGAATGAAAGGGGACGCCTATGGCTACACCTTC.

This chain links TRBV24-1 with TRBJ1-1; D is unresolved. The CDR3 is made up of 14 amino acids. V gave up 5 bases and J gave up 1 base, with 10 bases separating them. The germline V gene encodes CDR1 KGHDR and CDR2 SFDVKD. CDR3 bases: TGTGCCACCAGTGCGCCAAGAGCGAACACTGAAGCTTTCTTT. Its translation is CATSAPRANTEAFF.